These T cell receptor beta chains were read from a single sample in a study of blood T cells in healthy people across ages. TCRdb redid the calling of the 5' RACE reads with MiXCR, one entry per CDR3 protein. The sample consists of hundreds of thousands of distinct CDR3 sequences, 25% to 35% of them appearing once. Sequenced material: blood. The origin of the receptors is a woman of 80 years or more in good health. CDR3s include the opening cysteine and the closing phenylalanine or tryptophan. D genes are given only for firm matches. Clone sizes are given selectively: once, few, many, or a class where the clone is expanded.

NA	many	TRBV3-1	TRBJ2-7	CASSQGSGYEQYF	TGTGCCAGCAGCCAAGGGTCAGGCTACGAGCAGTACTTC
NA	NA	TRBV7-2	TRBJ2-2	CASSASGRELFF	TGTGCCAGCAGCGCTTCGGGGCGGGAGCTGTTTTTT
NA	few	TRBV20-1	TRBJ1-5	CSARDRSGGGPQHF	TGCAGTGCTAGAGATCGCTCAGGAGGGGGGCCCCAGCATTTT
TRBD1	NA	TRBV20-1	TRBJ1-2	CSARNQQGAQGYTF	TGCAGTGCTAGAAACCAACAGGGGGCGCAGGGCTACACCTTC
TRBD1	once	TRBV14	TRBJ1-2	CASSQQDRGGGYTF	TGTGCCAGCAGCCAACAGGACAGGGGAGGAGGCTACACCTTC
TRBD1	many	TRBV6-2/TRBV6-3	TRBJ2-7	CASSSQDRGRNEQYF	TGTGCCAGCAGTTCACAGGACAGGGGGAGGAACGAGCAGTACTTC
TRBD1	NA	TRBV7-2	TRBJ1-1	CASSSQGVLDTEAFF	TGTGCCAGCAGCTCACAGGGGGTTTTGGACACTGAAGCTTTCTTT
NA	NA	TRBV5-1	TRBJ2-3	CVSSLRDTQYF	TGCGTCAGCAGCTTGCGAGATACGCAGTATTTT
TRBD1	many	TRBV30	TRBJ1-6	CAWRGQGDSPLHF	TGTGCCTGGAGAGGACAGGGTGATTCACCCCTCCACTTT
TRBD1	many	TRBV7-2	TRBJ2-1	CASSRRTGPYNEQFF	TGTGCCAGCAGCCGAAGGACAGGGCCCTACAATGAGCAGTTCTTC
NA	NA	TRBV6-6	TRBJ1-1	CASKPGQTLSTEAFF	TGTGCCAGCAAACCAGGACAGACCTTGAGCACTGAAGCTTTCTTT
TRBD1	few	TRBV7-2	TRBJ1-1	CASGEGGKNTEAFF	TGTGCCAGCGGTGAAGGGGGCAAGAACACTGAAGCTTTCTTT
TRBD1	many	TRBV4-1	TRBJ2-7	CASSQVYQGVFYEQYF	TGCGCCAGCAGCCAAGTCTATCAGGGGGTATTCTACGAGCAGTACTTC
TRBD1	many	TRBV6-5	TRBJ2-3	CASSYFGTVTDTQYF	TGTGCCAGCAGTTACTTTGGGACAGTCACAGATACGCAGTATTTT
TRBD2	NA	TRBV12-3/TRBV12-4	TRBJ2-2	CAIPGLTNTGELFF	TGTGCCATCCCGGGACTAACGAACACCGGGGAGCTGTTTTTT
NA	many	TRBV7-2	TRBJ2-3	CASSLEGGTQYF	TGTGCCAGCAGTTTGGAGGGGGGCACGCAGTATTTT
TRBD2	many	TRBV20-1	TRBJ2-5	CSAIPGAGHKETQYF	TGCAGTGCTATTCCGGGAGCGGGGCACAAGGAGACCCAGTACTTC
TRBD1	many	TRBV12-3/TRBV12-4	TRBJ1-5	CASSLRPGQGNQPQHF	TGTGCCAGCAGTCTTAGACCGGGACAGGGGAACCAGCCCCAGCATTTT
NA	many	TRBV25-1	TRBJ2-3	CASSDRGPSTDTQYF	TGTGCCAGCAGTGACAGGGGTCCTAGCACAGATACGCAGTATTTT
NA	many	TRBV24-1	TRBJ2-1	CATQRLDNEQFF	TGTGCCACCCAAAGACTAGACAATGAGCAGTTCTTC
NA	many	TRBV11-1	TRBJ2-5	CASSRTQETQYF	TGTGCCAGCAGTCGGACCCAAGAGACCCAGTACTTC
NA	many	TRBV4-2	TRBJ2-7	CASSQDQGNEQYF	TGTGCCAGCAGCCAAGACCAGGGTAACGAGCAGTACTTC
NA	many	TRBV2	TRBJ2-3	CASSASEPPDTQYF	TGTGCCAGCAGTGCTAGCGAGCCCCCAGATACGCAGTATTTT
NA	NA	TRBV3-1	TRBJ1-1	CASSQRTVNTEAFF	TGTGCCAGCAGCCAGAGGACAGTGAACACTGAAGCTTTCTTT
TRBD2	many	TRBV20-1	TRBJ2-1	CSARRLEAGGPYEQFF	TGCAGTGCTAGAAGGCTAGAAGCGGGGGGGCCGTATGAGCAGTTCTTC
NA	many	TRBV12-3/TRBV12-4	TRBJ2-3	CASSVTDTQYF	TGTGCCAGCAGTGTCACAGATACGCAGTATTTT
NA	many	TRBV6-5	TRBJ2-5	CASRPLRGDQYF	TGTGCCAGCAGGCCCCTTCGTGGGGACCAGTACTTC
NA	NA	TRBV28	TRBJ1-5	CASSLLAPHQPQHF	TGTGCCAGCAGTTTATTGGCACCCCATCAGCCCCAGCATTTT
TRBD2	many	TRBV20-1	TRBJ2-7	CSASPGLAGGEQYF	TGCAGTGCTTCTCCGGGACTAGCGGGTGGCGAGCAGTACTTC
TRBD2	NA	TRBV20-1	TRBJ2-1	CSATIGGRSNEQFF	TGCAGTGCTACCATTGGCGGGAGGTCCAATGAGCAGTTCTTC
NA	many	TRBV18	TRBJ2-5	CASSRIGSQETQYF	TGTGCCAGCTCACGAATAGGATCCCAAGAGACCCAGTACTTC
TRBD2	NA	TRBV12-3/TRBV12-4	TRBJ2-4	CASSLGGLANIQYF	TGTGCCAGCAGTTTAGGGGGACTAGCAAACATTCAGTACTTC
TRBD1	NA	TRBV10-1	TRBJ2-7	CAKGQDEQYF	TGCGCCAAGGGACAGGACGAGCAGTACTTC
NA	many	TRBV24-1	TRBJ2-3	CATSDWTTQPDTQYF	TGTGCCACCAGTGACTGGACAACTCAACCGGATACGCAGTATTTT
NA	many	TRBV14	TRBJ2-7	CARRPGRTPYEQYF	TGTGCCAGACGACCGGGACGGACTCCCTACGAGCAGTACTTC
NA	NA	TRBV5-1	TRBJ1-1	CASSLAGGTPEAFF	TGCGCCAGCAGCTTGGCCGGGGGGACGCCTGAAGCTTTCTTT
TRBD1	many	TRBV7-2	TRBJ2-5	CASSFAGTGKETQYF	TGTGCCAGCAGCTTCGCCGGGACAGGGAAAGAGACCCAGTACTTC
NA	many	TRBV6-5	TRBJ1-1	CASSFGTSLLAFF	TGTGCCAGCAGTTTTGGGACCTCGTTGTTGGCTTTCTTT
NA	many	TRBV11-2	TRBJ2-7	CASSPGVANEQYF	TGTGCCAGCAGCCCCGGGGTCGCTAACGAGCAGTACTTC
TRBD1	many	TRBV5-1	TRBJ2-3	CASSLGQGVPFTDTQYF	TGCGCCAGCAGCTTGGGACAGGGGGTCCCCTTCACAGATACGCAGTATTTT
NA	NA	TRBV5-1	TRBJ1-1	CASSLVPPPSDTEAFF	TGCGCCAGCAGCTTGGTACCCCCACCGAGCGACACTGAAGCTTTCTTT
NA	many	TRBV6-2/TRBV6-3	TRBJ2-3	CASSQPLLSADTQYF	TGTGCCAGCAGCCAGCCCCTCCTCAGCGCCGATACGCAGTATTTT
NA	many	TRBV5-1	TRBJ2-1	CASSFLLGGNEQFF	TGCGCCAGCAGCTTCCTCCTAGGGGGCAATGAGCAGTTCTTC
TRBD1	many	TRBV20-1	TRBJ1-1	CSARGGQGARSFAEAFF	TGCAGTGCTAGAGGGGGACAGGGGGCGCGATCATTCGCTGAAGCTTTCTTT
NA	NA	TRBV7-6	TRBJ2-1	CASSLATGREQFF	TGTGCCAGCAGCTTAGCGACCGGAAGGGAGCAGTTCTTC
NA	many	TRBV6-5	TRBJ2-3	CASSETKTSTDTQYF	TGTGCCAGCAGTGAGACTAAGACTAGCACAGATACGCAGTATTTT